The T cell receptor (beta chain) described here comes from a study of T cell responses to AZD1222 COVID-19 vaccine. Background on the study: Pooled together were second doses at about 4 or about 12 weeks. Whole-study findings and limits: Donors were largely white British and mainly female; clonal diversity was possibly underestimated. In the spike-specific TCR repertoire, nearly half reportedly target unmutated variant regions. A rise in Spike-specific TCR breadth and depth followed two AZD1222 doses.

Data came from immunoSEQ multiplex PCR; TCRdb stores just in-frame clones and leaves some out. The data contain 97,000 or so clones, 84% of them seen just once; the ten biggest clones take up approximately 15%. This CDR3 spans 14 amino acids. V was clipped by 5 bases and J by 1 base; unmatched bases: 4. Germline CDR1 reads LNHDA; CDR2 reads SQIVND (reference sequence). To note about this clone: The target antigen is unknown.

The J gene is TRBJ1-1, the V gene TRBV19; 7 nucleotides align to TRBD1. Sequenced material: peripheral blood, taken on day 0 of AZD1222 vaccination. The sequence was obtained from an adult in good health. The DNA of the CDR3 is TGTGCCAGTAGTCCCCGGGACAGGAACACTGAAGCTTTCTTT. Amino acids: CASSPRDRNTEAFF. Full variable domain (outside the CDR3, taken from reference TRBV19 and TRBJ1-1): DGGITQSPKYLFRKEGQNVTLSCEQNLNHDAMYWYRQDPGQGLRLIYYSQIVNDFQKGDIAEGYSVSREKKESFPLTVTSAQKNPTAFYLCASSPRDRNTEAFFGQGTRLTVV.